This T cell receptor beta chain appears in the sequencing data of a study of cytomegalovirus exposure and HLA in healthy donors. Study-level findings and limits: In a later analysis, at a false discovery rate of 0.05, under 20,000 TCR beta sequences were associated with HLA alleles. It was in a later analysis that TCR association rates were seen to vary by HLA locus, highest for DRB1 and lowest for HLA-C.

Researchers ran the PCR with 60 Vbeta and 13 Jbeta primers. Only in-frame clones appear in the TCRdb table, and some are missing; sequencing was by immunoSEQ multiplex PCR. The listing contains 40,000 to 50,000 clones. Samples came from healthy bone marrow donors. This CDR3 contains 14 residues. V lost 5 bases to trimming and J lost 3 bases, with 12 bases between them. Germline V gene sequence: CDR1 SEHNR, CDR2 FQNEAQ (reference sequence). In regard to this clone: Its antigen is not identified.

The sequence was obtained from a middle-aged woman in good health and CMV-seronegative. The source material was PBMCs. The rearrangement links TRBV7-9 to TRBJ2-3, with a tentative D call TRBD2 (5 bases). The CDR3 loop is CASSSTPGTDTQYF. For the CDR3, the DNA is TGTGCCAGCAGCAGTACGCCGGGGACAGATACGCAGTATTTT.